A single T cell receptor beta chain is shown here with its context. The antigen remains unidentified. This sample is part of a study of shared clonotypes between healthy human individuals. V was clipped by 4 bases and J by 4 bases, with 13 bases between them. CDR1 GTSNPN and CDR2 SVGIG come from the germline V gene (reference sequence). The CDR3 covers 13 residues. CD8 cells regarded as naive lacked CD45RO, were positively chosen for CCR7, and omitted terminally differentiated effector memory CD45RA+ cells. Study results and caveats: Lower generation probabilities were found for non-shared clonotypes than for those shared by all four donors. The sharing of about 5% of naive CD4 clonotypes was seen across a few donors. Incompleteness in sorted-subset sequencing, despite large depth, was shown by rarefaction.

Deep level was the assay's run setting. Produced via immunoSEQ multiplex PCR; TCRdb's table is partial and in-frame only. In the table there are nearly 2 million clones, about 94% of which are singletons. This rearrangement joins TRBV30 to TRBJ1-1; no firm D call. The source of this sequence is a man between 18 and 29 years old in good health. The source material was naive CD8+ T cells sorted from blood. The CDR3 DNA reads TGTGCCTGGAACTGGGAGGAGGGCACTGAAGCTTTCTTT. Amino acid sequence: CAWNWEEGTEAFF.